This TCR beta chain was sequenced for a study of T cell responses to AZD1222 COVID-19 vaccine. Regarding the study as a whole: Clonal diversity was possibly underestimated, and white British individuals and females predominated among donors. When two AZD1222 doses had been given, Spike-specific TCR breadth and depth rose. Unmutated variant regions reportedly attract nearly half of all spike-specific TCRs. Sampling captured repertoires only after the peak T cell response.

CDR1 SGHTA and CDR2 FQGTGA come from the germline V gene. V shed 2 bases and J 8 bases; nucleotides not matched to a gene: 7. This CDR3 contains 15 residues. Method: immunoSEQ multiplex PCR; TCRdb's copy keeps in-frame clones and lacks some. The repertoire holds 150,000 or so clones, around 91% seen once, with 5.2% in the top ten. This clone was recorded only once. Its target is unknown. This rearrangement joins TRBV7-3 to TRBJ2-1; 9 nucleotides agree with TRBD1. Sequenced material: peripheral blood, taken on day 0 of AZD1222 vaccination. The TCR originated in an adult in good health. CDR3 bases: TGTGCCAGCAGCTTACGAAGGGACAGGGCCTATGAGCAGTTCTTC. Amino acids: CASSLRRDRAYEQFF.